This TCR beta chain was recorded in a study of T cell repertoires in cytomegalovirus infection. Study context: TCR beta signatures that were public indicated CMV infection and matching HLA type.

TCRdb reprocessed the reads via MiXCR and lists one record per CDR3 protein. The sample records about 680,000 distinct CDR3 sequences, 20% to 25% being singletons. The CDR3 runs to 16 residues. After removal of 3 bases from V and 5 bases from J, the junction contained 12 bases not matched to a gene. CDR1 is MDHEN and CDR2 is SYDVKM in the germline V gene. The study, taken as a whole, reports: Individuals carrying CMV plus the relevant HLA were identified by cumulative frequency of public TCR beta families. Dominant in the ex vivo response were TCR beta clonotypes restricted by HLA-C and specific for CMV.

There are a few counts of this clonotype. Its antigen is still unknown. The V and J genes are TRBV28 and TRBJ2-7; 8 bases fit TRBD1. Sequencing input: CD8+ T cells from PBMCs. This sequence originates from a human donor in good health (CMV status not recorded). Some clones in this sample may be carry-over from other donors' samples. The CDR3 region has the DNA TGTGCCAGCAGTTTCCTTCGTGGACAGGGACGTAACGAGCAGTACTTC. It specifies CASSFLRGQGRNEQYF.